Each of the 7 T cell receptor beta chains below was sequenced from the same sample in a study of read filtering for tumor transcriptome and immune sequencing. The library was built from around 380 ng RNA with molecular barcoded adaptors for alpha/delta and beta/gamma chains. TCRdb itself ran the reads through MiXCR, one entry per CDR3 protein. The sample yields tens of thousands of distinct CDR3 sequences, around 20% seen once. Input material: a population of CD138-negative cells sorted from bone marrow. These receptors came from a donor aged 40 or over with multiple myeloma.

This clonotype occurred many times. This chain connects TRBV28 to TRBJ2-7; D call uncertain. Trimming left V 3 bases short and J 5 bases short, with 14 bases between. CDR1 is MDHEN, CDR2 SYDVKM, per germline. The CDR3 runs to 14 residues. CDR3 in DNA: TGTGCCAGCAGTTTCGGTGGGTTCCGGGACGAGCAGTACTTC. This codes for CASSFGGFRDEQYF.

Details on this clonotype: A single base separates this from a much larger clone, so it may be a read error. This likely comes from a read error, as the CDR3 has no conserved phenylalanine or tryptophan at its end. The gene calls are TRBV28 and TRBJ1-5, with D maybe TRBD1 (5 bases). Germline CDR1 reads MDHEN; CDR2 reads SYDVKM. CDR3 length: 12 amino acids. The CDR3 coding sequence is TGCGGGGCCAGGGCAATCAATCAGCCCCAGCATCTT. This translates into CGARAINQPQHL.

The table lists this clonotype with many counts. The V and J genes are TRBV14 and TRBJ1-4; the D is unclear. Germline V gene lookup returns CDR1 SGHDN and CDR2 FVKESK. The CDR3 has 12 residues. V was pared by 2 bases and J by 8 bases, with 6 bases between. CDR3 in DNA: TGTGCCAGCAGCCAATCAAGGGAAAAACTGTTTTTT. It specifies CASSQSREKLFF.

This clonotype occurred a few times. V gene TRBV10-3 combines with J gene TRBJ1-2; D is uncertain. V lost 7 bases and J 2 bases, leaving 14 bases between the germline ends. This CDR3 has 14 amino acids. Per germline, CDR1 ENHRY and CDR2 SYGVKD. CDR3 DNA sequence: TGTGCCATCACCGACCCAAGGCAGAACTATGGCTACACCTTC. Its translation: CAITDPRQNYGYTF.

This clonotype was detected many times. Here the CDR3 reads CASSGRSSNNEQFF. CDR3 bases: TGTGCCAGCAGCGGTAGGAGTTCTAACAATGAGCAGTTCTTC. The rearrangement links TRBV11-2 to TRBJ2-1; no firm D call. Germline V gene lookup returns CDR1 SGHAT and CDR2 FQNNGV. CDR3 length: 14 residues. V gave up 5 bases and J gave up 5 bases, with 13 bases separating them.

This clonotype has just a few counts. The rearrangement joins TRBV28 to TRBJ2-4, with TRBD1 as a possible D gene (6 bases). The CDR3 has 15 amino acids. V was shortened by 2 bases and J by 6 bases, with 14 bases between the two germline ends. Germline CDR1 is MDHEN and CDR2 is SYDVKM. This CDR3 is CASSLLDSVGNIQYF. The CDR3 coding sequence is TGTGCCAGCAGTTTACTGGACAGCGTAGGAAACATTCAGTACTTC.

The table lists this clonotype with many counts. The V call is TRBV19, the J call TRBJ2-1, with 10 positions matching TRBD2. The CDR3 contains 14 residues. Trimming took 8 bases from V and 4 from J; bases not matched to a gene: 5. Per germline, CDR1 LNHDA and CDR2 SQIVND (reference sequence). CDR3 DNA sequence: TGTGCCAGTCTCAGCGGGAGGGGGTACAATGAGCAGTTCTTC. It translates to CASLSGRGYNEQFF.